The clone carrying this TCR beta chain came up a few times. Its antigen is currently unknown. The data derive from a study of CD8+CD57+ T cells in acquired aplastic anemia. An expansion of CD8+CD57+ cells by flow cytometry had been shown in patients chosen for sequencing. The enrolled patients all had severe acquired aplastic anemia. The CDR3 loop spans 14 amino acids. With 6 bases removed from V and 5 bases from J, the gap between germline ends came to 15 bases. CDR1 SNHLY and CDR2 FYNNEI come from the germline V gene. Investigators profiled TCR beta VDJ and CDR3 from genomic DNA template. Using its own MiXCR run on the reads, TCRdb lists one record per CDR3 protein. Seen here are hundreds of thousands of distinct CDR3 sequences, over 25% observed once, and the top ten hold less than 0.85%. Whole-study findings and limits: Patients and controls were found to share twenty-nine CD8+ CDR3 sequences.

The clonotype was recovered from a human donor with aplastic anemia. The sequencing sample was made of sorted CD4+, CD8+, or CD8+CD57+ T cells (not recorded which) from PBMCs. The rearrangement joins TRBV2 to TRBJ2-3; the D gene could be TRBD1 or TRBD2 (6 bases each). The CDR3 nucleotides are TGTGCCAGCAGAGGCTCGGGGGCGATAGATACGCAGTATTTT. Translation gives CASRGSGAIDTQYF.